The clone carrying this T cell receptor beta chain was observed a single time. TCR beta sequencing was performed on blood CD8+ and CD4+ T cells. The TEMRA cells underwent FACS enrichment, while the CD8+ and CD4+ T cells underwent negative isolation. These data originate in a study of CD8 T cells in Susac syndrome. With random hexamers, reverse transcription was performed on about 0.5 to 1 ug of RNA. A multiplex approach, immunoSEQ multiplex PCR, amplified TCR beta CDR3 across 54 Vbeta and 13 Jbeta. A single record per CDR3 protein comes from TCRdb applying MiXCR to the immunoSEQ multiplex PCR reads. The repertoire has approximately 270,000 distinct CDR3 sequences, 93% of them found once; the top ten carry 0.065% to 0.075%. The germline V gene encodes CDR1 SGHRS and CDR2 YFSETQ. This CDR3 contains 17 residues. Germline trimming cut 3 bases from V and 2 bases from J; bases unmatched to any gene: 13.

The origin of this receptor is a human donor with multiple sclerosis. The chain employs TRBV5-1 and TRBJ2-7, with 8 bases fitting TRBD1. The material sequenced was CD4+ T cells from PBMCs. The CDR3 DNA reads TGCGCCAGCAGCTGGACAGGGACAGCGAGGTCCGCCTACGAGCAGTACTTC. Protein: CASSWTGTARSAYEQYF. Full variable domain (missing parts from reference TRBV5-1 and TRBJ2-7): KAGVTQTPRYLIKTRGQQVTLSCSPISGHRSVSWYQQTPGQGLQFLFEYFSETQRNKGNFPGRFSGRQFSNSRSEMNVSTLELGDSALYLCASSWTGTARSAYEQYFGPGTRLTVT.